The 11 T cell receptor beta chains below were found in one sample sequenced in a study of low-dose radiotherapy and immunotherapy resistance in tumors. With TRAV- and TRBV-specific primers, first-strand cDNA was made, covering the alpha and beta chains. With a V-primer adapter and a constant-region primer, TCRs were amplified for roughly 21 PCR cycles. TCRdb reprocessed the reads via MiXCR and lists one record per CDR3 protein. The sample has 15,000 to 20,000 distinct CDR3 sequences; around two thirds are singletons. The receptors come from a human donor with advanced metastatic prostate, ovarian, gallbladder or colorectal cancer (not recorded which). This table probably holds off-target reads from a library built for another chain.

The V and J genes are TRBV12-3 or TRBV12-4 and TRBJ2-1, with a tentative D call TRBD1 (6 bases). The CDR3 runs 12 residues. V was pared by 7 bases and J by 8 bases, with 12 bases between. Written as DNA, the CDR3 is TGTGCCAGCACAACGGCAGGGGATGAGCAGTTCTTC. Its translation: CASTTAGDEQFF.

The chain joins TRBV5-1 to TRBJ2-3, with 12 bases that match TRBD2. V shed 4 bases and J 6 bases; nucleotides not matched to a gene: 6. CDR3 length: 15 residues. Germline-derived CDR1 and CDR2 are SGHRS and YFSETQ. CDR3 DNA sequence: TGCGCCAGCAGCCCGACTAGCGGGAGTATGGATACGCAGTATTTT. Translated, it gives CASSPTSGSMDTQYF.

This clonotype was observed a single time. The genes are TRBV2 and TRBJ2-2; no clear D gene. Deletions cut 6 bases from V and 3 bases from J, with 5 bases between. The germline V gene has CDR1 SNHLY and CDR2 FYNNEI. The CDR3 has 12 residues. In DNA, the CDR3 is TGTGCCAGCAGCGTATACACCGGGGAGCTGTTTTTT. Protein product: CASSVYTGELFF.

The chain links TRBV7-2 to TRBJ1-1, with a weak D call TRBD1 (5 bases). This CDR3 has 13 amino acids. Germline CDR1 reads SGHTA; CDR2 reads FQGNSA. Deletions cut 3 bases from V and 4 bases from J, with 9 bases between. The CDR3 region has the DNA TGTGCCAGCAGCTTGACGGGGCCCACTGAAGCTTTCTTT. Its protein product is CASSLTGPTEAFF.

The chain recombines TRBV7-9 with TRBJ2-1, with 9 bases matching TRBD2. The CDR3 is made up of 15 amino acids. Trimming took 8 bases from V and 5 from J; bases not matched to a gene: 10. Looked up from germline, CDR1 is SEHNR and CDR2 is FQNEAQ (reference sequence). Written as DNA, the CDR3 is TGTGCCAGCCGGGCTAGCGGGATGAGCCACAATGAGCAGTTCTTC. Encoded protein: CASRASGMSHNEQFF.

This clonotype appeared once. The rearrangement joins TRBV3-1 to TRBJ2-3; D not certain. The CDR3 has 19 amino acids. Trimming pared 2 bases from V and 6 bases from J, leaving 27 bases between. CDR1 LGHDT and CDR2 YNNKEL come from the germline V gene (reference sequence). The CDR3 DNA reads as TGTGCCAGCAGCCAAAGGCACCCAGGATTCCCATCAGCCACGGATACGCAGTATTTT. It is translated as CASSQRHPGFPSATDTQYF.

The chain carries TRBV30 and TRBJ1-5; D is unresolved. Germline CDR1 reads GTSNPN; CDR2 reads SVGIG (reference sequence). CDR3 size: 13 residues. Trimming took off 1 base at V and 0 bases at J, with 4 bases between the two ends. The CDR3 loop is CAWSGDSNQPQHF. The CDR3 coding sequence is TGTGCCTGGAGTGGCGATAGCAATCAGCCCCAGCATTTT.

This chain uses TRBV28 with TRBJ2-2; 7 bases align to TRBD1. J was trimmed by 6 bases and V by 7 bases; bases with no gene match: 8. The CDR3 spans 14 residues. Germline CDR1 is MDHEN and CDR2 is SYDVKM. The CDR3 coding sequence is TGTGCCAGCATTACTACGACAGGGCCCGGGGAGCTGTTTTTT. Translating gives CASITTTGPGELFF. Supplemented by reference TRBV28 and TRBJ2-2, the full variable domain reads DVKVTQSSRYLVKRTGEKVFLECVQDMDHENMFWYRQDPGLGLRLIYFSYDVKMKEKGDIPEGYSVSREKKERFSLILESASTNQTSMYLCASITTTGPGELFFGEGSRLTVL.

V and J are TRBV12-3 or TRBV12-4 and TRBJ1-5; possible D gene TRBD1, 6 bases. V was trimmed by 3 bases and J by 7 bases, leaving 13 bases between them. This CDR3 has 14 residues. The CDR3 DNA is TGTGCCAGCAGTTTCAAGGGGGGAAGGCAGCCCCAGCATTTT. It translates to CASSFKGGRQPQHF.

The DNA for the CDR3 is TGTGCCAGCAGCCAACGTCTATTCTCCACGAACACCGGGGAGCTGTTTTTT. This sequence encodes CASSQRLFSTNTGELFF. The chain uses TRBV14 and TRBJ2-2; D uncertain. With 2 bases removed from V and 0 bases from J, the gap between germline ends came to 13 bases. The CDR3 covers 17 residues. Germline V gives CDR1 SGHDN, CDR2 FVKESK.

Here the CDR3 DNA reads TGTGCCAGCAGAGCCAGACAGAGCTATGGCTACACCTTC. This sequence encodes CASRARQSYGYTF. V and J are TRBV6-1 and TRBJ1-2; tentatively, D is TRBD1 (5 bases). Trimming pared 6 bases from V and 4 bases from J, leaving 12 bases between. Germline V lookup: CDR1 MNHNS, CDR2 SASEGT. There are 13 residues in the CDR3.